The 30 T cell receptor beta chains below all came from one sample that was sequenced in a study of T cells after yellow fever vaccination. TCRdb reprocessed the 5' RACE reads via MiXCR and lists one record per CDR3 protein. The data contain tens of thousands of distinct CDR3 sequences, around 7.3% of them singletons. Sequences were derived from CD8+ T cells sorted from PBMCs, sampled on the day of the yellow fever booster vaccination. The receptors were gathered from a man between 25 and 39 years old who received the YFV17D yellow fever vaccine.

The chain carries TRBV20-1 and TRBJ2-1; TRBD2 aligns across 9 bases. Germline loops: CDR1 DFQATT, CDR2 SNEGSKA (reference sequence). CDR3 size: 18 residues. Losses at the gene ends were 1 base for V and 3 bases for J; bases not matched to a gene: 13. The CDR3 bases are TGCAGTGCTAGAGTGGTACGAACTAGCGGGCGATACTACAATGAGCAGTTCTTC. Protein product: CSARVVRTSGRYYNEQFF.

This clonotype was counted at least ten times. The chain recombines TRBV7-9 with TRBJ2-3, with D unresolved. V lost 3 bases to trimming and J lost 4 bases, with 11 bases between them. Germline V gives CDR1 SEHNR, CDR2 FQNEAQ (reference sequence). CDR3 length: 14 residues. The CDR3 reads CASSLEFGADTQYF. CDR3 nucleotides: TGTGCCAGCAGCTTGGAATTTGGGGCAGATACGCAGTATTTT.

The chain couples TRBV25-1 to TRBJ2-7; 8 bases match TRBD1. There are 14 residues in the CDR3. Looked up from germline, CDR1 is MGHDK and CDR2 is SYGVNS. Trimming cost V 6 bases and J 1 base; bases outside gene matches: 5. CDR3 loop: CASRGTGVSYEQYF. The CDR3 DNA follows: TGTGCCAGCAGGGGGACAGGTGTATCCTACGAGCAGTACTTC.

This chain joins TRBV7-8 and TRBJ2-1; D is possibly TRBD2 (5 bases). The CDR3 extends over 16 amino acids. Trimming left V 5 bases short and J 1 base short, with 15 bases between. Germline CDR1 reads SGHVS; CDR2 reads FQNEAQ. Here the CDR3 DNA reads TGTGCCAGCAGCCTCGGGAAAACTAGGTCCTACAATGAGCAGTTCTTC. It yields the protein CASSLGKTRSYNEQFF. Based on the CDR3 plus reference TRBV7-8 and TRBJ2-1, the full variable domain is GAGVSQSPRYKVAKRGQDVALRCDPISGHVSLFWYQQALGQGPEFLTYFQNEAQLDKSGLPSDRFFAERPEGSVSTLKIQRTQQEDSAVYLCASSLGKTRSYNEQFFGPGTRLTVL.

This sequence joins TRBV6-9 and TRBJ2-1; D is tentatively TRBD1 or TRBD2 (5 bases each). CDR3 size: 12 residues. CDR1 and CDR2 from the germline V gene are MNHGY and SVAAGI. Trimming cost V 4 bases and J 13 bases, with 14 bases left between them. This CDR3 reads CASSSGTPGQFF. DNA of the CDR3: TGTGCCAGCAGTTCAGGGACCCCCGGACAGTTCTTC.

This clonotype was seen only a few times. This chain connects TRBV7-2 to TRBJ2-5, with D hard to call. There are 14 residues in the CDR3. Germline V CDR1 and CDR2: SGHTA, FQGNSA. Deletions cut 1 base from V and 0 bases from J, with 6 bases between. The CDR3 nucleotides are TGTGCCAGCAGCTTAGGACCGTACCAAGAGACCCAGTACTTC. Translated: CASSLGPYQETQYF. Looking up the rest from reference TRBV7-2 and TRBJ2-5 gives the full variable domain: GAGVSQSPSNKVTEKGKDVELRCDPISGHTALYWYRQSLGQGLEFLIYFQGNSAPDKSGLPSDRFSAERTGGSVSTLTIQRTQQEDSAVYLCASSLGPYQETQYFGPGTRLLVL.

This clonotype was counted between two and nine times. The V gene is TRBV28, the J gene TRBJ2-2; 7 bases align to TRBD1. The junction had 7 bases not matched to a gene; V was cut back by 5 bases and J by 1 base. This CDR3 has 16 residues. The germline V gene encodes CDR1 MDHEN and CDR2 SYDVKM. The CDR3 DNA reads TGTGCCAGCAGTCCATCGGGACAGCTGAACACCGGGGAGCTGTTTTTT. This sequence encodes CASSPSGQLNTGELFF.

This clonotype was recorded at least ten times. V and J are TRBV5-1 and TRBJ2-3, with D uncertain. V was trimmed by 4 bases and J by 5 bases, leaving 14 bases between them. Germline assignment: CDR1 SGHRS and CDR2 YFSETQ. This CDR3 comprises 14 residues. The CDR3 sequence: CASSQQGRRDTQYF. CDR3 coding DNA: TGCGCCAGCAGCCAGCAAGGACGCCGAGATACGCAGTATTTT. The whole variable domain, remainder taken from reference TRBV5-1 and TRBJ2-3, is KAGVTQTPRYLIKTRGQQVTLSCSPISGHRSVSWYQQTPGQGLQFLFEYFSETQRNKGNFPGRFSGRQFSNSRSEMNVSTLELGDSALYLCASSQQGRRDTQYFGPGTRLTVL.

This clonotype was seen more than once but under ten times. V usage is TRBV9 and J usage is TRBJ2-7; TRBD1 matches 7 bases. V lost 0 bases and J lost 4; bases outside the gene matches: 4. The CDR3 covers 14 residues. Germline-derived CDR1 and CDR2 are SGDLS and YYNGEE. The CDR3 DNA reads TGTGCCAGCAGCGTAGGTGACAGGGTATACGAGCAGTACTTC. This codes for CASSVGDRVYEQYF.

This chain joins TRBV7-8 and TRBJ2-5; D possibly corresponds to TRBD2 (7 bases). The CDR3 totals 18 residues. Trimming removed 1 base at V and 4 bases at J, with 22 bases between. Germline V gene lookup returns CDR1 SGHVS and CDR2 FQNEAQ. The CDR3 protein is CASSLVGGEGLGAETQYF. CDR3 nucleotide sequence: TGTGCCAGCAGCTTAGTAGGGGGGGAGGGGCTCGGAGCAGAGACCCAGTACTTC.

This clonotype appeared a few times. The chain joins TRBV7-8 to TRBJ2-7; no clear D gene. CDR1 is SGHVS, CDR2 FQNEAQ, per germline. V was shortened by 2 bases and J by 5 bases, with 16 bases between the two germline ends. The length of the CDR3 is 15 residues. The CDR3 coding sequence is TGTGCCAGCAGCTTATTTAGAGGTGGGCCGGACGAGCAGTACTTC. The encoded protein is CASSLFRGGPDEQYF. Full variable domain (rest looked up from reference TRBV7-8 and TRBJ2-7): GAGVSQSPRYKVAKRGQDVALRCDPISGHVSLFWYQQALGQGPEFLTYFQNEAQLDKSGLPSDRFFAERPEGSVSTLKIQRTQQEDSAVYLCASSLFRGGPDEQYFGPGTRLTVT.

The V and J genes are TRBV5-8 and TRBJ2-4; no definite D call. V shed 4 bases and J shed 8 bases, with 1 base lying between them. The CDR3 is 9 residues long. Germline V gene sequence: CDR1 SGHTS, CDR2 YDEGEE. CDR3 residues: CASSHIQYF. The CDR3 coding sequence is TGTGCCAGCAGCCACATTCAGTACTTC.

J is TRBJ2-7 and V is TRBV4-3, with a possible D match to TRBD2 (5 bases). Trimming cost V 1 base and J 2 bases, with 9 bases left between them. CDR1 and CDR2 (germline): LGHNA, YSLEER. The CDR3 runs to 14 residues. This chain's CDR3 is CASSQAGGPYEQYF. CDR3 DNA: TGCGCCAGCAGCCAAGCGGGCGGGCCCTACGAGCAGTACTTC.

The gene calls are TRBV4-3 and TRBJ2-7; D is possibly TRBD1 or TRBD2 (6 bases each). The CDR3 totals 17 residues. Germline V gives CDR1 LGHNA, CDR2 YSLEER. With 0 bases removed from V and 0 bases from J, the gap between germline ends came to 15 bases. In nucleotides, the CDR3 is TGCGCCAGCAGCCAAGATTTGAGGGGGGCGAACTCCTACGAGCAGTACTTC. Amino acids: CASSQDLRGANSYEQYF.

This clonotype showed up just a few times. The chain is built from TRBV20-1 and TRBJ2-5; weak D call: TRBD2 (6 bases). Germline V CDR1 and CDR2: DFQATT, SNEGSKA (reference sequence). The CDR3 has 15 residues. The V gene lost 2 bases and the J gene lost 0 bases, with 13 bases spanning the gap. In DNA form, the CDR3 reads TGCAGTGCTAGACGAGGTTGGGGGGACCAAGAGACCCAGTACTTC. Encoded protein: CSARRGWGDQETQYF.

The rearrangement uses TRBV7-9 and TRBJ2-1; TRBD1 matches 9 bases. V was clipped by 4 bases and J by 7 bases; unmatched bases: 5. Germline-derived CDR1 and CDR2 are SEHNR and FQNEAQ (reference sequence). The CDR3 runs 14 residues. Written as DNA, the CDR3 is TGTGCCAGCAGCTCAGGGACAGGGTCGAATGAGCAGTTCTTC. This sequence encodes CASSSGTGSNEQFF.

At least ten counts were recorded for this clonotype. The gene calls are TRBV3-1 and TRBJ2-5; D remains unclear. V was cut by 3 bases and J by 2 bases, with 4 bases left in between. This CDR3 region has 12 residues. Germline-derived CDR1 and CDR2 are LGHDT and YNNKEL (reference sequence). For the CDR3, the DNA is TGTGCCAGCAGCCACGGGCAAGAGACCCAGTACTTC. This translates into CASSHGQETQYF.

The chain employs TRBV10-3 and TRBJ2-7; no firm D call. This CDR3 contains 15 residues. Germline loops: CDR1 ENHRY, CDR2 SYGVKD. Trimming cost V 0 bases and J 0 bases, with 9 bases left between them. The chain's CDR3 is CAISESQRSSYEQYF. As DNA, the CDR3 is TGTGCCATCAGTGAGTCGCAAAGGAGCTCCTACGAGCAGTACTTC.

This clonotype was seen repeatedly, ten times or more. This chain joins TRBV6-5 and TRBJ2-1; TRBD2 matches at 7 bases. Germline CDR1 and CDR2: MNHEY and SVGAGI. This CDR3 spans 16 amino acids. Trimming took 2 bases from V and 9 from J; bases not matched to a gene: 13. The CDR3 DNA reads as TGTGCCAGCAGTTACCCCGGACTAGGCCCGTCGGGTGAGCAGTTCTTC. It yields the protein CASSYPGLGPSGEQFF.

This clonotype was counted between two and nine times. V gene TRBV5-1 combines with J gene TRBJ2-1; TRBD2 aligns across 11 bases. Germline V gives CDR1 SGHRS, CDR2 YFSETQ. V shed 1 base and J 4 bases; nucleotides not matched to a gene: 4. This CDR3 comprises 16 residues. The CDR3 here is CASSLLGLADYNEQFF. In nucleotides, the CDR3 is TGCGCCAGCAGCTTGCTGGGACTAGCGGATTACAATGAGCAGTTCTTC.

This clonotype was recorded at least ten times. The chain is built from TRBV7-2 and TRBJ2-3, with 10 nucleotides matching TRBD2. CDR3 length: 17 amino acids. Unmatched junction bases numbered 13, after V lost 5 bases and J lost 5 bases. Germline V gives CDR1 SGHTA, CDR2 FQGNSA. The CDR3 sequence: CASSLNPLAGVLDTQYF. CDR3 in DNA: TGTGCCAGCAGCCTCAACCCCCTAGCGGGAGTATTAGATACGCAGTATTTT.

The table lists this clonotype with a few counts. J is TRBJ1-2 and V is TRBV6-5, with D uncertain. V lost 0 bases and J 0 bases, leaving 8 bases between the germline ends. This CDR3 comprises 15 residues. Per the germline V gene, CDR1 is MNHEY and CDR2 is SVGAGI. CDR3 DNA: TGTGCCAGCAGTTACTCCGTCGGAGCTAACTATGGCTACACCTTC. Translating it yields CASSYSVGANYGYTF.

The DNA of the CDR3 is TGCAGTGCTAGGGCTCCCCTGGCGGGAGATGAGCAGTTCTTC. Translated, it gives CSARAPLAGDEQFF. The chain has TRBV20-1 and TRBJ2-1; TRBD2 matches at 7 bases. The CDR3 has 14 residues. V trimming: 3 bases; J trimming: 8 bases; junction bases outside the gene matches: 10. Germline CDR1 reads DFQATT; CDR2 reads SNEGSKA (reference sequence).

V gene TRBV2 combines with J gene TRBJ2-7; 8 nucleotides line up with TRBD2. The length of the CDR3 is 16 residues. Germline assignment: CDR1 SNHLY and CDR2 FYNNEI. Trimming took 4 bases from V and 5 from J; bases not matched to a gene: 13. CDR3 amino acids: CASSGDSSGSPHEQYF. The CDR3, as DNA: TGTGCCAGCAGTGGAGACTCCAGCGGGAGCCCCCACGAGCAGTACTTC.

The chain has TRBV15 and TRBJ2-1, with 7 bases fitting TRBD1. Unmatched junction bases numbered 8, after V lost 6 bases and J lost 6 bases. The length of the CDR3 is 14 residues. Germline CDR1 is LNHNV and CDR2 is YYDKDF (reference sequence). CDR3: CATRSTGTANEQFF. CDR3 sequence (DNA): TGTGCCACCAGAAGTACCGGGACAGCCAATGAGCAGTTCTTC.

This chain connects TRBV5-1 to TRBJ2-1; 8 nucleotides line up with TRBD2. The CDR3 has 18 residues. Germline values: CDR1 SGHRS, CDR2 YFSETQ. Trimming removed 2 bases from V and 2 bases from J; junction bases left unmatched: 12. CDR3: CASSLTRASGQTYNEQFF. The CDR3 DNA sequence: TGCGCCAGCAGCTTAACTAGGGCTAGCGGGCAAACCTACAATGAGCAGTTCTTC.

The sample holds a few counts of this clonotype. V gene TRBV4-1 combines with J gene TRBJ2-2, with D hard to call. Germline V CDR1 and CDR2: MGHRA, YSYEKL. V was pared by 6 bases and J by 0 bases, with 14 bases between. The CDR3 is 16 residues long. Written as DNA, the CDR3 is TGCGCCAGCAGGCCGACGGAACTTACGAACACCGGGGAGCTGTTTTTT. Translated: CASRPTELTNTGELFF.

The chain joins TRBV20-1 to TRBJ2-1; 8 positions match TRBD2. In germline, CDR1 is DFQATT, CDR2 SNEGSKA (reference sequence). V lost 0 bases to trimming and J lost 4 bases; unmatched junction nucleotides: 8. The CDR3 covers 16 residues. The CDR3 loop reads CSARDEVGRGYNEQFF. The CDR3 DNA is TGCAGTGCTAGAGATGAAGTCGGGAGGGGATACAATGAGCAGTTCTTC.

This clonotype was observed a few times. The chain uses TRBV12-3 or TRBV12-4 and TRBJ1-1, with D unclear. The ends were cut back, 6 bases at V and 1 base at J, with 15 bases in the middle. The CDR3 has 15 residues. CDR3 sequence (DNA): TGTGCCAGCAGACCCCGATCGCTCGGGAACACTGAAGCTTTCTTT. As protein: CASRPRSLGNTEAFF.

The rearrangement uses TRBV4-2 and TRBJ2-7; no clear D. Germline V CDR1 and CDR2: LGHNA, YNFKEQ. The CDR3 is made up of 14 amino acids. Between the trimmed V and J ends, which lost 2 bases and 4 bases, there was a span of 12 bases. The CDR3 is CASSQNVGYYEQYF. CDR3 nucleotides: TGTGCCAGCAGCCAAAACGTGGGTTATTACGAGCAGTACTTC.